This passage covers 32 T cell receptor beta chains from one sample sequenced in a study of glioma-infiltrating T cells after dendritic cell vaccination. The time point: after dendritic cell vaccination, including at tumor progression/relapse. Method: immunoSEQ multiplex PCR; TCRdb's copy keeps in-frame clones and lacks some. Of more than 95,000 clones listed, 90% are singletons. The sequencing used blood, collected after dendritic cell vaccination. The receptors were gathered from a human donor with glioblastoma.

The chain carries TRBV11-1 and TRBJ2-7; TRBD1 agrees at 10 bases. The CDR3 sequence is 15 residues long. Germline values: CDR1 SGHAT, CDR2 FQDESV (reference sequence). After removal of 5 bases from V and 3 bases from J, the junction contained 7 bases not matched to a gene. The CDR3, as DNA: TGTGCCAGCAGCAGCCGGGACAGGGGATTCTACGAGCAGTACTTC. Protein: CASSSRDRGFYEQYF.

This clone was observed a handful of times. The CDR3 DNA reads TGTGCTAGTGGTATGTGGACAGGGGCGGGCTACAATGAGCAGTTCTTC. This codes for CASGMWTGAGYNEQFF. The chain uses TRBV12-5 and TRBJ2-1, with 9 bases lining up with TRBD1. J gave up 3 bases and V 5 bases, and 8 bases lay outside the gene matches. The CDR3 is made up of 16 amino acids. Germline V lookup: CDR1 LGHNT, CDR2 FRNRAP.

The chain uses TRBV4-2 and TRBJ2-1; 7 bases are shared with TRBD2. There are 15 residues in the CDR3. In germline, CDR1 is LGHNA, CDR2 YNFKEQ. The junction had 4 bases not matched to a gene; V was cut back by 1 base and J by 4 bases. CDR3: CASSQAGGEYNEQFF. The CDR3 bases are TGTGCCAGCAGCCAAGCGGGGGGAGAGTACAATGAGCAGTTCTTC.

The rearrangement uses TRBV5-1 and TRBJ2-1, with 10 bases matching TRBD1. Looked up from germline, CDR1 is SGHRS and CDR2 is YFSETQ. J lost 0 bases, V lost 2 bases, and 17 bases had no gene match. This CDR3 contains 21 residues. The CDR3 sequence is CASSFRRSGTGVGISYNEQFF. The CDR3 nucleotides read TGCGCCAGCAGCTTTAGGCGCTCCGGGACAGGGGTTGGAATCTCCTACAATGAGCAGTTCTTC.

The gene calls are TRBV19 and TRBJ1-2, with TRBD1 matching 7 bases. In germline, CDR1 is LNHDA, CDR2 SQIVND (reference sequence). CDR3 length equals 15 residues. The trim removed 7 bases at V and 6 bases at J, leaving 14 bases unmatched. CDR3 region: CASNSPGEGADGYTF. The DNA of the CDR3 is TGTGCCAGTAACTCACCCGGAGAGGGGGCAGATGGCTACACCTTC.

This clone was recorded only once. This chain connects TRBV7-9 to TRBJ2-7, with 7 positions matching TRBD1. With 7 bases clipped from V and 0 bases from J, the junction kept 6 bases outside the gene matches. In germline, CDR1 is SEHNR, CDR2 FQNEAQ (reference sequence). There are 14 residues in the CDR3. The CDR3 sequence is CASTLQGSSYEQYF. As DNA, the CDR3 is TGTGCCAGCACCCTACAGGGGAGCTCCTACGAGCAGTACTTC.

About this clone: This sample includes further DNA sequences coding for the same CDR3. The V and J genes are TRBV11-3 and TRBJ2-7, with TRBD2 as a possible D gene (5 bases). CDR3 size: 12 residues. The germline V and J ends were trimmed by 5 bases and 6 bases, with 11 bases remaining between them. The germline CDR1 and CDR2 sequences are SGHNT and YENEEA. CDR3 sequence: CASSPPAGEQYF. The CDR3 DNA follows: TGTGCCAGCAGCCCCCCCGCGGGCGAGCAGTACTTC.

The chain is built from TRBV9 and TRBJ2-7; the match to TRBD2 covers 7 bases. Germline V CDR1 and CDR2: SGDLS, YYNGEE. V gave up 4 bases and J gave up 3 bases; unmatched junction bases: 7. CDR3 length: 14 residues. CDR3 coding DNA: TGTGCCAGCAGCATAGCGGGTCTTAGCTACGAGCAGTACTTC. It codes for CASSIAGLSYEQYF.

This sequence joins TRBV7-3 and TRBJ2-4, with 7 bases lining up with TRBD1. Germline CDR1 is SGHTA and CDR2 is FQGTGA. The CDR3 contains 13 residues. Trimming took 0 bases from V and 8 from J; bases not matched to a gene: 1. Here the CDR3 DNA reads TGTGCCAGCAGCTTAACGCAGGGGGACATTCAGTACTTC. Its protein product is CASSLTQGDIQYF.

V is TRBV19 and J is TRBJ2-3, with D tentatively TRBD1 (6 bases). CDR1 is LNHDA, CDR2 SQIVND, per germline (reference sequence). V lost 5 bases to trimming and J lost 3 bases, with 9 bases between them. The CDR3 extends over 13 amino acids. This chain's CDR3 is CASSATGTDTQYF. The CDR3 DNA is TGTGCCAGTAGTGCAACAGGGACAGATACGCAGTATTTT.

DNA of the CDR3: TGTGCCAGCAGCTTAGAATGGGCCACTGAAGCTTTCTTT. Its protein product is CASSLEWATEAFF. The chain recombines TRBV7-9 with TRBJ1-1; D gene uncertain. CDR3 length: 13 amino acids. Between the trimmed V and J ends, which lost 1 base and 4 bases, there was a span of 7 bases. In germline, CDR1 is SEHNR, CDR2 FQNEAQ (reference sequence).

The chain couples TRBV9 to TRBJ2-7; D perhaps matches TRBD1 (6 bases). The V gene's germline CDR1 is SGDLS and CDR2 YYNGEE. This CDR3 is built from 14 residues. The germline V and J ends were trimmed by 4 bases and 2 bases, with 13 bases remaining between them. CDR3 sequence reads: CASSPNDRPYEQYF. The CDR3 DNA reads as TGTGCCAGCAGCCCGAACGACAGGCCCTACGAGCAGTACTTC.

J is TRBJ1-2 and V is TRBV5-4; 8 bases are shared with TRBD1. After removal of 6 bases from V and 6 bases from J, the junction contained 4 bases not matched to a gene. The CDR3 has 12 amino acids. Germline V gene data show CDR1 as SGHNT and CDR2 as YYREEE (reference sequence). CDR3 nucleotide sequence: TGTGCCAGCACTACAGGGGGAGATGGCTACACCTTC. Its translation: CASTTGGDGYTF.

The rearrangement links TRBV28 to TRBJ2-5, with 14 bases matching TRBD2. The end of the DNA fits TRBJ2-7 better, so the J call may be wrong. Germline CDR1 MDHEN, CDR2 SYDVKM. This CDR3 has 18 amino acids. CDR3 DNA sequence: TGTGCCAGCAGTCAGCCGGGACTAGCGGGAGTAAGCTCCTACGAGCAGTACTTC. This sequence encodes CASSQPGLAGVSSYEQYF.

The V call is TRBV29-1, the J call TRBJ1-4; 8 bases align to TRBD1. The CDR3 length is 12 residues. Germline V gene lookup returns CDR1 SQVTM and CDR2 ANQGSEA. V dropped 6 bases and J dropped 7; count of bases not matched to a gene: 4. The CDR3 is CSVDRAGEKLFF. The CDR3 nucleotides are TGCAGCGTGGACAGGGCGGGTGAAAAACTGTTTTTT.

The rearrangement uses TRBV11-2 and TRBJ1-1; no clear D. Trimming took 5 bases from V and 4 from J, leaving 14 bases between them. This CDR3 has 14 amino acids. From germline, CDR1 is SGHAT and CDR2 FQNNGV. CDR3 nucleotide sequence: TGTGCCAGCAGCGGAACAGCGGGCGGCACTGAAGCTTTCTTT. This encodes CASSGTAGGTEAFF. Looking up the rest from reference TRBV11-2 and TRBJ1-1 gives the full variable domain: EAGVAQSPRYKIIEKRQSVAFWCNPISGHATLYWYQQILGQGPKLLIQFQNNGVVDDSQLPKDRFSAERLKGVDSTLKIQPAKLEDSAVYLCASSGTAGGTEAFFGQGTRLTVV.

The chain recombines TRBV5-1 with TRBJ2-5, with a tentative D call TRBD2 (6 bases). The V gene's germline CDR1 is SGHRS and CDR2 YFSETQ. V was pared by 3 bases and J by 0 bases, with 12 bases between. The CDR3 spans 15 residues. CDR3 bases: TGCGCCAGCAGCTCAGGGACTCTGTACCAAGAGACCCAGTACTTC. Residues: CASSSGTLYQETQYF.

This chain uses TRBV7-9 with TRBJ2-5; 11 bases align to TRBD2. The CDR3 runs 17 residues. V shed 6 bases, J shed 4 bases, and the junction held 13 bases outside the gene matches. The V gene's germline CDR1 is SEHNR and CDR2 FQNEAQ (reference sequence). The CDR3 is CASSPGWLAGGGETQYF. The CDR3 DNA is TGTGCCAGCAGTCCAGGGTGGCTAGCGGGAGGAGGAGAGACCCAGTACTTC.

The chain couples TRBV6-6 to TRBJ1-3; D might be TRBD1 (5 bases). V was shortened by 2 bases and J by 1 base, with 9 bases between the two germline ends. The CDR3 is 15 amino acids. Per the germline V gene, CDR1 is MNHNY and CDR2 is SVGAGI (reference sequence). CDR3 residues: CASSYVGTSGNTIYF. The CDR3, as DNA: TGTGCCAGCAGTTACGTTGGGACTTCTGGAAACACCATATATTTT.

This rearrangement joins TRBV30 to TRBJ1-2; no firm D call. The V gene lost 4 bases and the J gene lost 4 bases, with 13 bases spanning the gap. The CDR3 is 13 residues long. CDR1 and CDR2 (germline): GTSNPN, SVGIG (reference sequence). The CDR3 DNA is TGTGCCTGGACGCTCCCTGCGGGCTATGGCTACACCTTC. Protein: CAWTLPAGYGYTF.

CDR3 loop: CASSVGAEQYF. The CDR3, as DNA: TGCGCCAGCAGTGTGGGGGCCGAGCAGTACTTC. The J gene is TRBJ2-7, the V gene TRBV10-1, with D possibly TRBD1 on 6 matching bases. CDR3 length: 11 amino acids. Looked up from germline, CDR1 is WNHNN and CDR2 is SYGVQD (reference sequence). Trimming removed 4 bases from V and 6 bases from J, with 7 bases in between.

The chain links TRBV13 to TRBJ1-1; D perhaps matches TRBD1 (5 bases). The ends were cut back, 6 bases at V and 0 bases at J, with 11 bases in the middle. Germline V gene lookup returns CDR1 PRHDT and CDR2 FYEKMQ (reference sequence). CDR3 size: 14 residues. CDR3 residues: CASRRGGMNTEAFF. CDR3 nucleotides: TGTGCCAGCAGGAGGGGAGGGATGAACACTGAAGCTTTCTTT.

The rearrangement joins TRBV30 to TRBJ1-2; 8 nucleotides line up with TRBD1. Germline assignment: CDR1 GTSNPN and CDR2 SVGIG (reference sequence). This CDR3 has 16 amino acids. J gave up 4 bases and V 3 bases, and 13 bases lay outside the gene matches. The CDR3 loop reads CAWSASGQGRLYGYTF. CDR3 sequence (DNA): TGTGCCTGGAGCGCATCAGGACAGGGTAGACTCTATGGCTACACCTTC.

The CDR3 coding sequence is TGTGCCAGCAAGGGAGTAGGCGTGAAGACCCAGTACTTC. Protein product: CASKGVGVKTQYF. V and J are TRBV6-1 and TRBJ2-5; TRBD2 might be the D (5 bases). The CDR3 extends over 13 amino acids. Trimming took 7 bases from V and 6 from J, leaving 15 bases between them. Germline V gene lookup returns CDR1 MNHNS and CDR2 SASEGT.

V gene TRBV7-2 combines with J gene TRBJ1-2; 7 bases agree with TRBD1. CDR1 and CDR2 from the germline V gene are SGHTA and FQGNSA. CDR3 size: 15 residues. V shed 5 bases, J shed 2 bases, and the junction held 8 bases outside the gene matches. CDR3 sequence reads: CASSPITGANYGYTF. DNA of the CDR3: TGTGCCAGCAGCCCGATTACAGGGGCCAACTATGGCTACACCTTC.

This clone was picked up a small number of times. V usage is TRBV2 and J usage is TRBJ2-1; the D gene is possibly TRBD2 (7 bases). CDR1 is SNHLY and CDR2 is FYNNEI in the germline V gene. Trimming cost V 6 bases and J 10 bases, with 16 bases left between them. The CDR3 loop spans 13 amino acids. The CDR3 loop is CASRKGGVYEQFF. The DNA for the CDR3 is TGTGCCAGCAGGAAGGGGGGGGTCTACGAGCAGTTCTTC.

The chain has TRBV7-9 and TRBJ2-3; a possible D gene is TRBD2 (6 bases). The germline V gene has CDR1 SEHNR and CDR2 FQNEAQ (reference sequence). CDR3 length: 15 residues. V lost 5 bases and J 4 bases, leaving 16 bases between the germline ends. The CDR3 DNA reads TGTGCCAGCAGCCGCGATGCGGGATTAGCAGATACGCAGTATTTT. Protein sequence: CASSRDAGLADTQYF.

This clone appeared a few times. This sequence joins TRBV2 and TRBJ1-2; TRBD1 agrees at 8 bases. Germline V CDR1 and CDR2: SNHLY, FYNNEI. V lost 7 bases to trimming and J lost 8 bases; unmatched junction nucleotides: 18. This CDR3 is built from 16 residues. CDR3 amino acids: CASIYFSGGEGQGYTF. The CDR3 DNA follows: TGTGCCAGCATCTATTTTTCAGGGGGCGAGGGTCAGGGCTACACCTTC.

This clone showed up just a few times. V usage is TRBV7-6 and J usage is TRBJ2-7, with a possible D match to TRBD2 (6 bases). The CDR3 totals 14 residues. Germline-derived CDR1 and CDR2 are SGHVS and FNYEAQ. The V end lost 1 base, the J end lost 7 bases, and 14 bases lay between the germline ends. CDR3 sequence: CASSLGGGGREQYF. The CDR3 DNA follows: TGTGCCAGCAGCTTAGGAGGTGGAGGGAGGGAGCAGTACTTC.

The chain employs TRBV7-9 and TRBJ2-5, with D hard to call. The ends were cut back, 5 bases at V and 1 base at J, with 5 bases in the middle. The CDR3 spans 12 residues. CDR1 is SEHNR and CDR2 is FQNEAQ in the germline V gene (reference sequence). This chain's CDR3 is CASSLPQETQYF. The CDR3 bases are TGTGCCAGCAGCCTACCCCAAGAGACCCAGTACTTC. The full variable domain, in which reference TRBV7-9 and TRBJ2-5 provide the parts outside the CDR3, is DTGVSQNPRHKITKRGQNVTFRCDPISEHNRLYWYRQTLGQGPEFLTYFQNEAQLEKSRLLSDRFSAERPKGSFSTLEIQRTEQGDSAMYLCASSLPQETQYFGPGTRLLVL.

The chain is built from TRBV5-6 and TRBJ2-5; D gene ambiguous. The germline V gene has CDR1 SGHDT and CDR2 YYEEEE. The V end was cut by 3 bases, the J end by 2 bases, with 8 bases between. There are 13 residues in the CDR3. This chain's CDR3 is CASSWAVQETQYF. The CDR3 nucleotides are TGTGCCAGCAGCTGGGCAGTACAAGAGACCCAGTACTTC.

This chain connects TRBV6-5 to TRBJ2-3; D is ambiguous. V lost 0 bases to trimming and J lost 0 bases, with 10 bases between them. CDR1 and CDR2 (germline): MNHEY, SVGAGI. CDR3 size: 16 residues. DNA of the CDR3: TGTGCCAGCAGTTACTCTTCCGGAGCTAGCACAGATACGCAGTATTTT. Amino acids: CASSYSSGASTDTQYF.